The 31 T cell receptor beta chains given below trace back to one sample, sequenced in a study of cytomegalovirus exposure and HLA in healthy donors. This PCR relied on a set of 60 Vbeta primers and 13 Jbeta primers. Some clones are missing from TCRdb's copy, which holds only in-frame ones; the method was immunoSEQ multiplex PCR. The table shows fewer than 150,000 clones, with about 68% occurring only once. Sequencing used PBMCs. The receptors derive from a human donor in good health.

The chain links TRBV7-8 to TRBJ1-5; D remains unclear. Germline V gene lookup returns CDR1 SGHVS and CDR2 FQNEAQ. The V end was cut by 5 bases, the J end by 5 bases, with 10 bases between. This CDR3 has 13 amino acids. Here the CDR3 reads CASSQYQDQPQHF. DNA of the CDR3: TGTGCCAGCAGCCAATATCAGGATCAGCCCCAGCATTTT.

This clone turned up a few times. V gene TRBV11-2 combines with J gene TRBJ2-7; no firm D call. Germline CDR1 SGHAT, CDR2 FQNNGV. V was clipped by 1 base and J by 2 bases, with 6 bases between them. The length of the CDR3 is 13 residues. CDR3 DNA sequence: TGTGCCAGCAGCTTAGTGCAGGCCTACGAGCAGTACTTC. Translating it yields CASSLVQAYEQYF. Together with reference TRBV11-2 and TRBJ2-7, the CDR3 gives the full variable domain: EAGVAQSPRYKIIEKRQSVAFWCNPISGHATLYWYQQILGQGPKLLIQFQNNGVVDDSQLPKDRFSAERLKGVDSTLKIQPAKLEDSAVYLCASSLVQAYEQYFGPGTRLTVT.

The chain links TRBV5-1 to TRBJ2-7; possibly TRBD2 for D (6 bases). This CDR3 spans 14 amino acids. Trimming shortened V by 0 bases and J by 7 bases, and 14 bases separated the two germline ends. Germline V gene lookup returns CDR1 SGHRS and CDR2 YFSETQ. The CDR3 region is CASSLGPGVQEQYF. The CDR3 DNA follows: TGCGCCAGCAGCTTGGGGCCGGGAGTTCAGGAGCAGTACTTC.

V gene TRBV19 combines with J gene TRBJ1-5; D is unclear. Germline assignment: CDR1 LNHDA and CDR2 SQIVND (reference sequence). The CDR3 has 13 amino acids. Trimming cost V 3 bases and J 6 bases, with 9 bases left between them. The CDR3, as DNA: TGTGCCAGTAGTATCCAGGATCCTCAGCCCCAGCATTTT. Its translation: CASSIQDPQPQHF.

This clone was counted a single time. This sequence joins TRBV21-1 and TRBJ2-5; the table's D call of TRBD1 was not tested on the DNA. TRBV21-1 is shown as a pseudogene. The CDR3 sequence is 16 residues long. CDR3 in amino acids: CASSNGLLGVQETQYF. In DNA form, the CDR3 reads TGTGCCAGCAGCAATGGTTTGTTAGGGGTCCAAGAGACCCAGTACTTC.

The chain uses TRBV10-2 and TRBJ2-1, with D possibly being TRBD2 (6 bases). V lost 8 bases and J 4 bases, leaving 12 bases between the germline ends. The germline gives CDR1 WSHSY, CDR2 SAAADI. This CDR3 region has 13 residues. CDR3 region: CASRDSTYNEQFF. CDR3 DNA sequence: TGCGCCAGCCGGGACTCCACATACAATGAGCAGTTCTTC.

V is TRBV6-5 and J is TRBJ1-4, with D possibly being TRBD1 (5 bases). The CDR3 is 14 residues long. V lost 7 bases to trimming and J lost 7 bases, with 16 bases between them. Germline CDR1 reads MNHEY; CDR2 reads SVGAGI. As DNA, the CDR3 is TGTGCCAGCAAACCACCGGGGGGGGTTGAAAAACTGTTTTTT. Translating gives CASKPPGGVEKLFF.

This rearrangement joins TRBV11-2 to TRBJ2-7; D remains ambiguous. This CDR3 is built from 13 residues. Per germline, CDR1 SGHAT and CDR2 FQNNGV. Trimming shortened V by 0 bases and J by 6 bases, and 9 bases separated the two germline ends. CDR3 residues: CASSLDLQREQYF. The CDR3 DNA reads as TGTGCCAGCAGCTTAGATCTCCAGCGCGAGCAGTACTTC.

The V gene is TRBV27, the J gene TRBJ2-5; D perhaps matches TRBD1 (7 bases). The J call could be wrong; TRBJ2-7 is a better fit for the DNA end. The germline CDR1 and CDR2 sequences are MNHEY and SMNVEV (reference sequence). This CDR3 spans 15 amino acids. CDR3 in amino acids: CASSSEDRREYEQYF. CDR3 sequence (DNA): TGTGCCAGCAGCTCGGAGGACAGGAGGGAATACGAGCAGTACTTC.

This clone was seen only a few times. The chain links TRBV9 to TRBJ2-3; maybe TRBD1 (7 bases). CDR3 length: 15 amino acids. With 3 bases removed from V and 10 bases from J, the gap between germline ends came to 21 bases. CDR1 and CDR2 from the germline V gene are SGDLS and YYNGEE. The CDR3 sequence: CASSAGAGGLDAQYF. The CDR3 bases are TGTGCCAGCAGCGCGGGGGCAGGGGGGTTGGATGCGCAGTATTTT.

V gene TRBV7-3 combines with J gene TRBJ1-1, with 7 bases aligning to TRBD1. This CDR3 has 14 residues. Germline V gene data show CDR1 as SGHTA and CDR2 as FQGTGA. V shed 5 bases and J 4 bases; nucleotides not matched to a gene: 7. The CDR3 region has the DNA TGTGCCAGCAGCCCAAGGACAGGATCCACTGAAGCTTTCTTT. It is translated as CASSPRTGSTEAFF.

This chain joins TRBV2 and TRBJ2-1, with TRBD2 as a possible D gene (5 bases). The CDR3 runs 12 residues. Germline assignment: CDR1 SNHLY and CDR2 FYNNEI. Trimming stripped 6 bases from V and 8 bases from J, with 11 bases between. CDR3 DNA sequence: TGTGCCAGCAGGTCAATCGGGGATGAGCAGTTCTTC. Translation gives CASRSIGDEQFF.

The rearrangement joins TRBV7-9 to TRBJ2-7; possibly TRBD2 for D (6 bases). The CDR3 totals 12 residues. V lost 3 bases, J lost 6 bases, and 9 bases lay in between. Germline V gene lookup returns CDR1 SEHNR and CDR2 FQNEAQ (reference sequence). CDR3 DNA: TGTGCCAGCAGCTTTCCGGGGGTCGAGCAGTACTTC. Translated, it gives CASSFPGVEQYF.

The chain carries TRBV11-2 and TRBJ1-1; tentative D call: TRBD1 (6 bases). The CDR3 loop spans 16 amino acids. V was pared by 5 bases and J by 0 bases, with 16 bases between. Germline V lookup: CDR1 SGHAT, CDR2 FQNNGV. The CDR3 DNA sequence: TGTGCCAGCAGCCCCGGGGGGCAGGGGCTGAACACTGAAGCTTTCTTT. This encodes CASSPGGQGLNTEAFF.

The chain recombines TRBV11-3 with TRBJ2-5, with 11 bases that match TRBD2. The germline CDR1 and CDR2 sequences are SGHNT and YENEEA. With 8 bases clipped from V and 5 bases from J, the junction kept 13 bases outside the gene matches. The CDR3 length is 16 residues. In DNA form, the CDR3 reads TGTGCCAGCGCCGGTAGCGGGAGGGGTGGGGTCGAGACCCAGTACTTC. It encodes CASAGSGRGGVETQYF. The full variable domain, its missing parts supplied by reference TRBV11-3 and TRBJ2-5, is EAGVVQSPRYKIIEKKQPVAFWCNPISGHNTLYWYLQNLGQGPELLIRYENEEAVDDSQLPKDRFSAERLKGVDSTLKIQPAELGDSAVYLCASAGSGRGGVETQYFGPGTRLLVL.

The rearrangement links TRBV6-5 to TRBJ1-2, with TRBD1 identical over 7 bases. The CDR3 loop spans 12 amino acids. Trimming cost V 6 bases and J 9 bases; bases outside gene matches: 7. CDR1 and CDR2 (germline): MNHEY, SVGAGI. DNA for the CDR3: TGTGCCAGCAGCCGACAGGGAATAAGCTACACCTTC. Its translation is CASSRQGISYTF.

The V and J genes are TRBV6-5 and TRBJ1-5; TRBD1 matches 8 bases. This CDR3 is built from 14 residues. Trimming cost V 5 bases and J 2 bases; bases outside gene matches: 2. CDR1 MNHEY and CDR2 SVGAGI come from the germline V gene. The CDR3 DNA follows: TGTGCCAGCAGTCCACAGGGGGGCAATCAGCCCCAGCATTTT. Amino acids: CASSPQGGNQPQHF.

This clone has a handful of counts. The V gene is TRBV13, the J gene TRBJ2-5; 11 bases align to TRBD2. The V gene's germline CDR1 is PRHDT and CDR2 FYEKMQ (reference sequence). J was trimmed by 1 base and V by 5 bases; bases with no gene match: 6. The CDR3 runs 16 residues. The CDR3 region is CASSPLAGGFQETQYF. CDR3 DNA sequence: TGTGCCAGCAGCCCCCTAGCGGGAGGATTCCAAGAGACCCAGTACTTC.

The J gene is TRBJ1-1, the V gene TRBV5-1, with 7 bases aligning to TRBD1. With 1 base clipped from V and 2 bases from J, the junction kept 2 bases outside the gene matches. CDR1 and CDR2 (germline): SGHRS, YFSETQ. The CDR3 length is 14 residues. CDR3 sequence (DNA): TGCGCCAGCAGCTTGACAGGGGCTAACACTGAAGCTTTCTTT. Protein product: CASSLTGANTEAFF.

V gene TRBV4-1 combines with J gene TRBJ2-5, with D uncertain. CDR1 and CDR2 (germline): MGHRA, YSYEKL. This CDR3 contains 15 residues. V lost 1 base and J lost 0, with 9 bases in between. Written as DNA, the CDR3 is TGCGCCAGCAGCCAAGGTTCGGTCTACCAAGAGACCCAGTACTTC. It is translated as CASSQGSVYQETQYF.

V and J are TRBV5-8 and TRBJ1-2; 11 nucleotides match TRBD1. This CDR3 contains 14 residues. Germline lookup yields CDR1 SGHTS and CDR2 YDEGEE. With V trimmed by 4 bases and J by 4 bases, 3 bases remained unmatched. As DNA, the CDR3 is TGTGCCAGCAGCAAAGGACAGGGGGCCTATGGCTACACCTTC. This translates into CASSKGQGAYGYTF.

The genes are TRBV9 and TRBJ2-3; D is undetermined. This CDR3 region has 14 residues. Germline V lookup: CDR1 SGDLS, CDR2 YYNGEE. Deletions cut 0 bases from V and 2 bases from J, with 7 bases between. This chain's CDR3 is CASSVAPYTDTQYF. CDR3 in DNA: TGTGCCAGCAGCGTAGCTCCCTACACAGATACGCAGTATTTT.

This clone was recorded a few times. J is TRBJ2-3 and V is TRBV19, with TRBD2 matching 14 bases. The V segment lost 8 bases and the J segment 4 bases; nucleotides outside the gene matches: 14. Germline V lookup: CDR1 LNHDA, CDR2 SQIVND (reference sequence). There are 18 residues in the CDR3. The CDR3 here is CASSDTGTSGSRADTQYF. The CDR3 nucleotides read TGTGCCAGTTCTGATACCGGGACTAGCGGGAGTCGGGCAGATACGCAGTATTTT.

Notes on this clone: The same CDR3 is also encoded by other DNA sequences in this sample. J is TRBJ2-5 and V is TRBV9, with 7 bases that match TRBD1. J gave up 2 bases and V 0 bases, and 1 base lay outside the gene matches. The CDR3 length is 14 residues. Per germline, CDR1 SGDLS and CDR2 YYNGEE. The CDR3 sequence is CASSVGRGQETQYF. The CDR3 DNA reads TGTGCCAGCAGCGTAGGCAGGGGGCAAGAGACCCAGTACTTC.

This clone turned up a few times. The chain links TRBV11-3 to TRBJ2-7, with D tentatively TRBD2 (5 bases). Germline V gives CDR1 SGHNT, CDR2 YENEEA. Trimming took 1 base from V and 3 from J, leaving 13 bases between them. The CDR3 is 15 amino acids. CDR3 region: CASSLASGRGYEQYF. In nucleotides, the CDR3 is TGTGCCAGCAGCTTAGCCTCGGGGAGAGGCTACGAGCAGTACTTC.

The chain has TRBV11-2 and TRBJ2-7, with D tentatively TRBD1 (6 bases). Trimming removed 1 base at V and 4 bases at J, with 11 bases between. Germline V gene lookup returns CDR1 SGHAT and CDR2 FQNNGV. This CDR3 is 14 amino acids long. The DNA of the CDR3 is TGTGCCAGCAGCTTAGTCAGGGGTAGTTACGAGCAGTACTTC. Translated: CASSLVRGSYEQYF.

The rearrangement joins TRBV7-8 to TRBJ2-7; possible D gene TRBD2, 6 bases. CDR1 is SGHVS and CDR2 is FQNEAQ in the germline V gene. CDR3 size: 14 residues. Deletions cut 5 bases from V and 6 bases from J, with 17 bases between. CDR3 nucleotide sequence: TGTGCCAGCAGCCCAGCGGGCAGGGCTGGCGAGCAGTACTTC. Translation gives CASSPAGRAGEQYF.

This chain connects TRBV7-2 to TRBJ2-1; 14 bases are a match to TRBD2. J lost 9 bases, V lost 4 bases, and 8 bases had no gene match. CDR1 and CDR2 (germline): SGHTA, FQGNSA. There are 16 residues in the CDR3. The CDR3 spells CASSSPGLAGVGEQFF. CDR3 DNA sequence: TGTGCCAGCAGCTCGCCGGGACTAGCGGGAGTTGGTGAGCAGTTCTTC.

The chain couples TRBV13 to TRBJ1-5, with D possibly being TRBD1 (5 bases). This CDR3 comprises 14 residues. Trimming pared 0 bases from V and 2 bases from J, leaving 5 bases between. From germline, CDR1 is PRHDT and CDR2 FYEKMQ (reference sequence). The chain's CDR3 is CASSLGRGNQPQHF. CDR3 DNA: TGTGCCAGCAGCTTAGGCAGGGGCAATCAGCCCCAGCATTTT.

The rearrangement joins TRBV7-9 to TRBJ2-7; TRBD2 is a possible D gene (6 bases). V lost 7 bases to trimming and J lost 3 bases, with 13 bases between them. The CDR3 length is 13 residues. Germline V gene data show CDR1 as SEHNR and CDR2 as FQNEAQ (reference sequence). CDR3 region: CASKEGAGYEQYF. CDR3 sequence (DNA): TGTGCCAGCAAGGAGGGAGCGGGCTACGAGCAGTACTTC. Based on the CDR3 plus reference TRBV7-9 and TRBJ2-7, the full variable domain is DTGVSQNPRHKITKRGQNVTFRCDPISEHNRLYWYRQTLGQGPEFLTYFQNEAQLEKSRLLSDRFSAERPKGSFSTLEIQRTEQGDSAMYLCASKEGAGYEQYFGPGTRLTVT.

The chain's CDR3 is CATSRTGWTYNEQFF. DNA of the CDR3: TGTGCCACCAGCAGAACAGGGTGGACCTACAATGAGCAGTTCTTC. V and J are TRBV15 and TRBJ2-1; weak D call: TRBD1 (6 bases). Trimming left V 2 bases short and J 2 bases short, with 10 bases between. CDR3 length equals 15 residues. Germline assignment: CDR1 LNHNV and CDR2 YYDKDF (reference sequence).